This T cell receptor (beta chain) originates from a study of cytomegalovirus exposure and HLA in healthy donors. Findings of the study overall: Reportedly, cytomegalovirus status was diagnosed with high sensitivity and specificity. Earlier analysis found most TCR beta V segments productive about 87% or about 30% of the time. Highly shared sequence variants in one cluster were likely a sequencing artifact.

Per the germline V gene, CDR1 is MDHEN and CDR2 is SYDVKM. This CDR3 has 15 amino acids. With 5 bases clipped from V and 1 base from J, the junction kept 5 bases outside the gene matches. The PCR used 60 Vbeta and 13 Jbeta primers. Clones were read by immunoSEQ multiplex PCR, and TCRdb kept only the in-frame ones, dropping some. Among 90,000 to 120,000 clones, more than 70% were seen once, and the ten largest hold about 2%. Samples came from healthy bone marrow donors. Concerning this clone itself: Antigen: not known.

The clonotype was recovered from a man younger than 35 in good health and CMV-seronegative. The chain links TRBV28 to TRBJ2-5; 9 bases map to TRBD2. Sequences were obtained from PBMCs. In DNA, the CDR3 is TGTGCCAGCAGTCCGGCTAGCGGGGCCCAAGAGACCCAGTACTTC. This codes for CASSPASGAQETQYF.